The clone carrying this TCR beta chain was detected many times. Its cognate antigen is unknown. The entry originates in a study of post-analysis software for immune sequencing data. General study results and limits: Patients used roughly five TRBV segments, including TRBV5-6, TRBV5-1 and TRBV20-1, more often than controls. Strong co-clustering by F measure was seen for same-batch samples. Normalized Chao1 diversity was significantly lower in multiple sclerosis patients than in controls.

V was trimmed by 2 bases and J by 3 bases, leaving 7 bases between them. This CDR3 comprises 13 residues. The germline V gene has CDR1 SGHTA and CDR2 FQGTGA. Unique-molecular-identifier-tagged TCR beta cDNA libraries were used. TCRdb passed the PCR reads through MiXCR, listing each CDR3 protein once. The sample lists a few hundred thousand distinct CDR3 sequences; 35% to 45% were seen once. The V gene is TRBV7-3, the J gene TRBJ2-5; tentative D call: TRBD1 (5 bases). Sequencing used blood. The TCR was taken from a girl between 5 and 17 years old with multiple sclerosis. The CDR3 region has the DNA TGTGCCAGCAGCTTAGCGACAGAAGAGACCCAGTACTTC. Amino acid sequence: CASSLATEETQYF.